The 27 T cell receptor beta chains in this list originate from one sample, sequenced in a study of untreated major depressive disorder. Antigens for these TCRs are unknown. Using immunoSEQ multiplex PCR, the repertoire was profiled, and TCRdb retains in-frame clones only, with some absent. The sample includes approximately 12,000 clones, around nine tenths seen only once; the top ten take approximately 0.8%. Study-level points and caveats: Compared with controls, depressed patients showed more TRBV05-01 (Vbeta 5.1) usage in CD4+ T cells.

The material sequenced was CD4+ T cells from PBMCs. These TCRs come from a young man with major depressive disorder.

This chain joins TRBV7-9 and TRBJ1-2, with D perhaps TRBD1 (5 bases). This CDR3 region has 14 residues. The germline V and J ends were trimmed by 2 bases and 8 bases, with 15 bases remaining between them. Germline loops: CDR1 SEHNR, CDR2 FQNEAQ (reference sequence). CDR3 protein: CASSLFQGTSGYTF. The CDR3 DNA sequence: TGTGCCAGCAGCTTATTTCAGGGCACAAGCGGCTACACCTTC.

V and J are TRBV6-1 and TRBJ2-7; D possibly uses TRBD1 or TRBD2 (6 bases each). Trimming pared 4 bases from V and 0 bases from J, leaving 16 bases between. The CDR3 spans 16 residues. CDR1 is MNHNS, CDR2 SASEGT, per germline. The CDR3 DNA reads TGTGCCAGCAGTGTGGGATTAGGGGGGACCTCCTACGAGCAGTACTTC. It specifies CASSVGLGGTSYEQYF.

This chain's CDR3 is CASSPYFGNTEAFF. As DNA, the CDR3 is TGTGCCAGCAGCCCTTATTTCGGGAACACTGAAGCTTTCTTT. The J gene is TRBJ1-1, the V gene TRBV11-2; D remains ambiguous. The CDR3 loop spans 14 amino acids. The ends were cut back, 5 bases at V and 1 base at J, with 11 bases in the middle. The germline V gene encodes CDR1 SGHAT and CDR2 FQNNGV.

V is TRBV5-4 and J is TRBJ1-1, with 7 bases aligning to TRBD1. Germline CDR1 and CDR2: SGHNT and YYREEE (reference sequence). The J segment lost 4 bases and the V segment lost 4 bases, leaving 7 bases of the junction unmatched. The CDR3 runs 14 residues. Written as DNA, the CDR3 is TGTGCCAGCAGCGAACCGGGACAGCTCACTGAAGCTTTCTTT. Its protein product is CASSEPGQLTEAFF.

This chain connects TRBV19 to TRBJ1-5; 8 positions agree with TRBD1. This CDR3 has 16 residues. After removal of 4 bases from V and 7 bases from J, the junction contained 12 bases not matched to a gene. Germline values: CDR1 LNHDA, CDR2 SQIVND (reference sequence). CDR3 sequence reads: CASSKTRDRIQQPQHF. For the CDR3, the DNA is TGTGCCAGTAGTAAGACCCGGGACAGGATCCAACAGCCCCAGCATTTT.

The rearrangement uses TRBV15 and TRBJ2-3; D perhaps matches TRBD2 (6 bases). Trimming stripped 4 bases from V and 4 bases from J, with 18 bases between. The V gene's germline CDR1 is LNHNV and CDR2 YYDKDF (reference sequence). This CDR3 comprises 16 residues. The CDR3 here is CATSTNWGRRADTQYF. The CDR3 nucleotides are TGTGCCACCAGCACTAACTGGGGGAGGAGGGCAGATACGCAGTATTTT. Based on the CDR3 plus reference TRBV15 and TRBJ2-3, the full variable domain is DAMVIQNPRYQVTQFGKPVTLSCSQTLNHNVMYWYQQKSSQAPKLLFHYYDKDFNNEADTPDNFQSRRPNTSFCFLDIRSPGLGDTAMYLCATSTNWGRRADTQYFGPGTRLTVL.

The rearrangement joins TRBV7-2 to TRBJ2-3; D gene uncertain. Germline V gives CDR1 SGHTA, CDR2 FQGNSA. The CDR3 loop spans 11 amino acids. The germline V and J ends were trimmed by 7 bases and 2 bases, with 4 bases remaining between them. The CDR3 loop is CASTYTDTQYF. The CDR3 bases are TGTGCCAGCACCTACACAGATACGCAGTATTTT.

This clone was found once. V and J are TRBV5-8 and TRBJ1-4; a possible D gene is TRBD1 (5 bases). The V end was cut by 1 base, the J end by 3 bases, with 10 bases between. Germline V CDR1 and CDR2: SGHTS, YDEGEE. The CDR3 contains 15 residues. DNA of the CDR3: TGTGCCAGCAGCTTGATGGGGACTTCTAATGAAAAACTGTTTTTT. This encodes CASSLMGTSNEKLFF.

The genes are TRBV5-1 and TRBJ1-4; 8 nucleotides align to TRBD1. The CDR3 covers 15 residues. The V gene end was trimmed by 4 bases and the J gene end by 7 bases; junction bases not matched to a gene: 9. Per the germline V gene, CDR1 is SGHRS and CDR2 is YFSETQ. Here the CDR3 DNA reads TGCGCCAGCAGCAGAGCCGGGACAGGAGGTGAAAAACTGTTTTTT. Protein sequence: CASSRAGTGGEKLFF.

This chain uses TRBV7-9 with TRBJ2-7; possibly TRBD2 for D (5 bases). Germline-derived CDR1 and CDR2 are SEHNR and FQNEAQ (reference sequence). CDR3 length: 16 residues. Trimming removed 5 bases from V and 6 bases from J, with 23 bases in between. CDR3 sequence (DNA): TGTGCCAGCAGCGACCCACGGGGAGCGATCTTAGGCGAGCAGTACTTC. Amino acid sequence: CASSDPRGAILGEQYF. The full variable domain, in which reference TRBV7-9 and TRBJ2-7 provide the parts outside the CDR3, is DTGVSQNPRHKITKRGQNVTFRCDPISEHNRLYWYRQTLGQGPEFLTYFQNEAQLEKSRLLSDRFSAERPKGSFSTLEIQRTEQGDSAMYLCASSDPRGAILGEQYFGPGTRLTVT.

The chain employs TRBV28 and TRBJ2-2; D is ambiguous. V was cut by 5 bases and J by 0 bases, with 1 base left in between. CDR3 length: 12 amino acids. Germline V gene lookup returns CDR1 MDHEN and CDR2 SYDVKM. CDR3 loop: CASSANTGELFF. CDR3 coding DNA: TGTGCCAGCAGTGCGAACACCGGGGAGCTGTTTTTT. The whole variable domain, remainder taken from reference TRBV28 and TRBJ2-2, is DVKVTQSSRYLVKRTGEKVFLECVQDMDHENMFWYRQDPGLGLRLIYFSYDVKMKEKGDIPEGYSVSREKKERFSLILESASTNQTSMYLCASSANTGELFFGEGSRLTVL.

J is TRBJ1-1 and V is TRBV14, with D possibly being TRBD1 (5 bases). The V end lost 1 base, the J end lost 0 bases, and 9 bases lay between the germline ends. CDR3 size: 15 residues. Germline loops: CDR1 SGHDN, CDR2 FVKESK. CDR3 in amino acids: CASSQGVGVNTEAFF. DNA for the CDR3: TGTGCCAGCAGCCAAGGGGTGGGGGTGAACACTGAAGCTTTCTTT. The full variable domain, its missing parts supplied by reference TRBV14 and TRBJ1-1, is EAGVTQFPSHSVIEKGQTVTLRCDPISGHDNLYWYRRVMGKEIKFLLHFVKESKQDESGMPNNRFLAERTGGTYSTLKVQPAELEDSGVYFCASSQGVGVNTEAFFGQGTRLTVV.

This clone was seen only once. This chain links TRBV5-6 with TRBJ2-4; possibly TRBD1 for D (6 bases). The V gene lost 6 bases and the J gene lost 4 bases, with 17 bases spanning the gap. Germline loops: CDR1 SGHDT, CDR2 YYEEEE. This CDR3 comprises 15 residues. The CDR3 sequence: CASTWRGQLKNIQYF. The CDR3 nucleotides read TGTGCCAGCACTTGGAGAGGACAGTTAAAAAACATTCAGTACTTC. The variable domain in full, completed from reference TRBV5-6 and TRBJ2-4, reads DAGVTQSPTHLIKTRGQQVTLRCSPKSGHDTVSWYQQALGQGPQFIFQYYEEEERQRGNFPDRFSGHQFPNYSSELNVNALLLGDSALYLCASTWRGQLKNIQYFGAGTRLSVL.

V usage is TRBV6-5 and J usage is TRBJ2-7; 12 nucleotides match TRBD1. With V trimmed by 6 bases and J by 7 bases, 4 bases remained unmatched. The germline gives CDR1 MNHEY, CDR2 SVGAGI. This CDR3 contains 13 residues. CDR3 DNA: TGTGCCAGCAGAGGGACAGGGGGCCGGGAGCAGTACTTC. Amino acid sequence: CASRGTGGREQYF.

The J gene is TRBJ2-7, the V gene TRBV7-8; D gene unclear. The CDR3 has 15 residues. Trimming stripped 0 bases from V and 0 bases from J, with 9 bases between. Germline V gene lookup returns CDR1 SGHVS and CDR2 FQNEAQ. The CDR3 sequence is CASSLALAASYEQYF. CDR3 in DNA: TGTGCCAGCAGCTTAGCTCTCGCGGCCTCCTACGAGCAGTACTTC. Based on the CDR3 plus reference TRBV7-8 and TRBJ2-7, the full variable domain is GAGVSQSPRYKVAKRGQDVALRCDPISGHVSLFWYQQALGQGPEFLTYFQNEAQLDKSGLPSDRFFAERPEGSVSTLKIQRTQQEDSAVYLCASSLALAASYEQYFGPGTRLTVT.

V and J are TRBV5-1 and TRBJ2-7, with TRBD1 matching 7 bases. With 3 bases clipped from V and 2 bases from J, the junction kept 2 bases outside the gene matches. Per germline, CDR1 SGHRS and CDR2 YFSETQ. The CDR3 extends over 13 amino acids. The CDR3 region is CASSSGTAYEQYF. The CDR3, as DNA: TGCGCCAGCAGCTCAGGGACAGCCTACGAGCAGTACTTC.

This chain uses TRBV5-6 with TRBJ2-7; 11 nucleotides agree with TRBD1. This CDR3 region has 15 residues. Germline CDR1 is SGHDT and CDR2 is YYEEEE. V lost 2 bases to trimming and J lost 5 bases; unmatched junction nucleotides: 6. The CDR3: CASSFQDRGLDEQYF. As DNA, the CDR3 is TGTGCCAGCAGCTTCCAGGACAGGGGGCTCGACGAGCAGTACTTC.

This chain joins TRBV9 and TRBJ2-3; maybe TRBD2 (6 bases). Germline CDR1 SGDLS, CDR2 YYNGEE. This CDR3 region has 16 residues. Trimming took off 0 bases at V and 3 bases at J, with 14 bases between the two ends. The CDR3 reads CASSVEGGLGTDTQYF. CDR3 sequence (DNA): TGTGCCAGCAGCGTAGAAGGAGGGTTGGGGACAGATACGCAGTATTTT.

This clone has only one observation. This chain uses TRBV27 with TRBJ1-3; no clear D gene. CDR3 length: 13 residues. The ends were cut back, 9 bases at V and 5 bases at J, with 14 bases in the middle. CDR1 MNHEY and CDR2 SMNVEV come from the germline V gene (reference sequence). In DNA form, the CDR3 reads TGTGCCAGATCCTCTGGGGTAAGAAACACCATATATTTT. Encoded protein: CARSSGVRNTIYF.

The sample holds a few counts of this clone. The chain carries TRBV10-3 and TRBJ2-7, with 11 bases fitting TRBD1. Germline CDR1 is ENHRY and CDR2 is SYGVKD. The CDR3 covers 13 residues. J gave up 5 bases and V 9 bases, and 6 bases lay outside the gene matches. CDR3 loop: CAISGQGGNEQYF. The CDR3 DNA sequence: TGTGCCATTTCGGGACAGGGGGGGAACGAGCAGTACTTC.

The chain carries TRBV29-1 and TRBJ2-7; 9 nucleotides match TRBD1. CDR1 SQVTM and CDR2 ANQGSEA come from the germline V gene. This CDR3 region has 12 residues. J gave up 5 bases and V 1 base, and 0 bases lay outside the gene matches. The chain's CDR3 is CSVEGTGDEQYF. The CDR3 DNA reads TGCAGCGTTGAAGGGACAGGGGACGAGCAGTACTTC.

This chain links TRBV6-1 with TRBJ1-2; maybe TRBD1 (5 bases). There are 15 residues in the CDR3. Germline values: CDR1 MNHNS, CDR2 SASEGT. Trimming left V 5 bases short and J 0 bases short, with 13 bases between. DNA of the CDR3: TGTGCCAGCAGTCCGAGGGGCCCAGCTAACTATGGCTACACCTTC. This sequence encodes CASSPRGPANYGYTF.

The rearrangement links TRBV7-9 to TRBJ2-6, with no clear D. The V and J ends lost 2 bases and 0 bases respectively, with 5 bases between them. CDR1 and CDR2 (germline): SEHNR, FQNEAQ (reference sequence). The length of the CDR3 is 15 residues. In nucleotides, the CDR3 is TGTGCCAGCAGCTTAACCGGCTCTGGGGCCAACGTCCTGACTTTC. Translation gives CASSLTGSGANVLTF. The variable domain in full, with the rest retrieved from reference TRBV7-9 and TRBJ2-6, is DTGVSQNPRHKITKRGQNVTFRCDPISEHNRLYWYRQTLGQGPEFLTYFQNEAQLEKSRLLSDRFSAERPKGSFSTLEIQRTEQGDSAMYLCASSLTGSGANVLTFGAGSRLTVL.

This chain joins TRBV28 and TRBJ1-6; D is unclear. Germline lookup yields CDR1 MDHEN and CDR2 SYDVKM. V gave up 6 bases and J gave up 2 bases, with 5 bases separating them. The CDR3 totals 13 residues. CDR3 sequence (DNA): TGTGCCAGCAGCTGGGCCTATAATTCACCCCTCCACTTT. It yields the protein CASSWAYNSPLHF.

The chain links TRBV2 to TRBJ2-7; D not resolved. Germline values: CDR1 SNHLY, CDR2 FYNNEI. The CDR3 extends over 13 amino acids. V was shortened by 0 bases and J by 9 bases, with 12 bases between the two germline ends. The CDR3 DNA sequence: TGTGCCAGCAGTGAAGCGGGAAATACGAGGCAGTACTTC. Translation gives CASSEAGNTRQYF.

This sequence joins TRBV5-6 and TRBJ2-1; D might be TRBD1 or TRBD2, each matching 5 bases. Trimming shortened V by 0 bases and J by 8 bases, and 12 bases separated the two germline ends. The CDR3 loop spans 14 amino acids. Germline V gene data show CDR1 as SGHDT and CDR2 as YYEEEE. The CDR3 DNA sequence: TGTGCCAGCAGCTTGGGGGGGAAGATCGATGAGCAGTTCTTC. This gives the protein CASSLGGKIDEQFF. Combining the CDR3 with reference TRBV5-6 and TRBJ2-1 gives the whole variable domain DAGVTQSPTHLIKTRGQQVTLRCSPKSGHDTVSWYQQALGQGPQFIFQYYEEEERQRGNFPDRFSGHQFPNYSSELNVNALLLGDSALYLCASSLGGKIDEQFFGPGTRLTVL.

The rearrangement uses TRBV30 and TRBJ2-3, with D unresolved. There are 13 residues in the CDR3. Trimming removed 4 bases from V and 0 bases from J, with 8 bases in between. Germline loops: CDR1 GTSNPN, CDR2 SVGIG (reference sequence). The CDR3 DNA follows: TGTGCCTGGAATCGCTTGAGCACAGATACGCAGTATTTT. The encoded protein is CAWNRLSTDTQYF.